This TCR beta chain was recovered during a study of T cells after yellow fever vaccination. On this clonotype itself: It may be a read error: a sequence one base away is much more abundant.

From the 5' RACE reads, TCRdb called clonotypes with MiXCR, one entry per CDR3 protein. The data show about 340,000 distinct CDR3 sequences, with roughly an eighth seen just once and roughly 3% held by the top ten. The germline V gene encodes CDR1 SEHNR and CDR2 FQNEAQ (reference sequence). The CDR3 contains 14 residues. The ends lost 3 bases at V and 1 base at J; junction bases unmatched: 0. This clonotype was obtained from a man aged 18-30 years who received the YFV17D yellow fever vaccine. This chain links TRBV7-9 with TRBJ1-1, with 9 nucleotides matching TRBD1. The source was CD4+ T cells sorted from PBMCs, collected 15 days after the yellow fever booster vaccination. CDR3 in amino acids: CASSLTGGNTEAFF. DNA for the CDR3: TGTGCCAGCAGCTTGACAGGGGGGAACACTGAAGCTTTCTTT.